The rows below give T cell receptor beta chains drawn from one sample of a study of T cells in Graves' hyperthyroidism and ophthalmopathy. TCRdb fed the multiplex PCR reads into MiXCR, producing one record per CDR3 protein. The sample carries under 700,000 distinct CDR3 sequences, 15% to 20% recorded once. Sequencing was done on a sample of blood. The receptors originated from a woman between 18 and 29 years old with Graves' hyperthyroidism. The CDR3 runs from the conserved cysteine through the conserved F or W.

V	J	CDR3
TRBV20-1	TRBJ2-7	CSAGGGSEQYF
TRBV27	TRBJ2-7	CASSLSGRGITYEQYF
TRBV6-2/TRBV6-3	TRBJ1-5	CASSMTGENQPQHF
TRBV15	TRBJ1-5	CATSRAGYSDSNQPQHF
TRBV5-5	TRBJ1-2	CASSASRGVNYGYTF
TRBV19	TRBJ1-1	CASSTRFTRPTEAFF
TRBV6-1	TRBJ1-1	CASSDWTGLMNTEAFF
TRBV20-1	TRBJ2-3	CSARDLPGKSTDTQYF
TRBV24-1	TRBJ2-3	CATSDSGRNTDTQYF
TRBV7-9	TRBJ2-7	CASSSRVSGPYEQYF
TRBV5-1	TRBJ2-5	CASSWVLGLAQETQHF
TRBV6-6	TRBJ2-3	CASSYGGGSTDTQYF
TRBV19	TRBJ1-4	CASSIRGPREKLFF
TRBV7-8	TRBJ2-2	CASRLAGTSGSASNAGELFF
TRBV6-1	TRBJ1-1	CASSGEVNTEAFF
TRBV12-3/TRBV12-4	TRBJ2-2	CASSLTSGTGELFF
TRBV4-1	TRBJ2-1	CASSQEFDEQFF
TRBV2	TRBJ2-5	CASSDKRLGETQYF
TRBV11-3	TRBJ2-3	CASSSGGRTDTQYF
TRBV5-1	TRBJ2-7	CASSLGGLYEQYF
TRBV6-2/TRBV6-3	TRBJ2-1	CASSYGTVGNEQFF
TRBV11-1	TRBJ2-4	CASGANSGWGANIQYF
TRBV7-2	TRBJ2-1	CASSLSGLVAYNEQFF
TRBV27	TRBJ2-2	CASSPVENTGELFF
TRBV2	TRBJ2-7	CASSEAASPTYEQYF
TRBV12-5	TRBJ1-1	CASGPGTAGNTEAFF
TRBV11-2	TRBJ2-3	CASSLGEVGTDTQYF
TRBV5-1	TRBJ2-1	CASSLVLGLAGGSSYNEQFF
TRBV2	TRBJ1-2	CASAGEAYGYTF
TRBV27	TRBJ2-7	CASSSGTVPSEQYF
TRBV18	TRBJ1-1	CASSPRNTEAFF
TRBV20-1	TRBJ1-2	CSASIDYGYTF
TRBV27	TRBJ2-7	CASSPSSSGSYEQYF
TRBV27	TRBJ2-7	CASRLEAGGYEQYF
TRBV5-1	TRBJ2-5	CASSLVSTQETQYF
TRBV6-2/TRBV6-3	TRBJ1-5	CANSRPVGDTLGNQPQHF
TRBV19	TRBJ1-1	CASSPLVTGTEAFF
TRBV7-2	TRBJ2-7	CASSQQGLTAYEQYF